The rows below give T cell receptor beta chains drawn from one sample of a study of shared clonotypes between healthy human individuals. Repertoires were generated with immunoSEQ multiplex PCR, while TCRdb's copy carries only in-frame clones and drops some. The table has about 2 million clones, about 95% seen once. Material: naive CD8+ T cells sorted from blood. The receptors here all came from a man between 18 and 35 years old in good health. Each CDR3 is given with its conserved first and last residue. D genes are given only for firm matches. Size tells how often a clone was seen (once, few, many) or the class of an expanded clone, and some rows leave it out.

d_call j_call clone_size v_call cdr3_aa cdr3_nt
. TRBJ2-6 . TRBV11-2 CASSHLAVFSGANVLTF TGTGCCAGCAGCCACTTAGCGGTATTCTCTGGGGCCAACGTCCTGACTTTC
. TRBJ2-3 once TRBV6-5 CASKGTGGRTDTQYF TGTGCCAGCAAGGGGACTGGGGGAAGAACAGATACGCAGTATTTT
. TRBJ2-7 . TRBV29-1 CSVVEAYEQYF TGCAGCGTTGTGGAAGCTTACGAGCAGTACTTC
. TRBJ2-7 . TRBV7-6 CASSLPRRWVGLPQSEQYF TGTGCCAGCAGCTTACCCCGCCGGTGGGTCGGACTCCCCCAAAGCGAGCAGTACTTC
. TRBJ2-7 . TRBV29-1 CSATRKGEQYF TGCAGCGCCACACGGAAGGGGGAGCAGTACTTC
. TRBJ2-3 . TRBV5-1 CASTLGGDTQYF TGCGCCAGCACCCTGGGGGGAGATACGCAGTATTTT
. TRBJ1-5 . TRBV11-2 CASSSGPSNQPQHF TGTGCCAGCAGCTCGGGACCTAGCAATCAGCCCCAGCATTTT
. TRBJ2-7 . TRBV10-3 CAISDEGTEQYF TGTGCCATCAGTGATGAGGGTACCGAGCAGTACTTC
. TRBJ2-1 . TRBV6-5 CASSYGREYYNEQFF TGTGCCAGCAGTTATGGCCGGGAGTACTACAATGAGCAGTTCTTC
. TRBJ1-2 once TRBV5-1 CASSLRPGNYGYTF TGCGCCAGCAGCTTGAGGCCAGGCAACTATGGCTACACCTTC
TRBD2 TRBJ2-5 . TRBV19 CASSIRGEETQYF TGTGCCAGTAGTATACGGGGGGAAGAGACCCAGTACTTC
. TRBJ2-7 . TRBV6-5 CASSYFSASTYEQYF TGTGCCAGCAGTTACTTCTCAGCAAGTACCTACGAGCAGTACTTC
. TRBJ1-1 . TRBV15 CATSRDSPGLNTEAFF TGTGCCACCAGCAGAGATTCTCCGGGTTTGAACACTGAAGCTTTCTTT
. TRBJ2-2 . TRBV7-9 CASSLAGQELFF TGTGCCAGCAGCTTAGCGGGACAGGAGCTGTTTTTT
. TRBJ2-3 . TRBV11-2 CASSPGVVTDTQYF TGTGCCAGCAGCCCAGGAGTAGTCACAGATACGCAGTATTTT
TRBD2 TRBJ2-7 once TRBV11-2 CASSFRLAGGPLSWEQYF TGTGCCAGCAGCTTTCGACTAGCGGGAGGGCCGCTGAGTTGGGAGCAGTACTTC
TRBD2 TRBJ2-7 . TRBV7-9 CASTPLSGGIAQQYF TGTGCCAGCACCCCCTTGTCGGGGGGTATCGCACAGCAGTACTTC
TRBD1 TRBJ2-7 . TRBV2 CASSELTGGVYEQYF TGTGCCAGCAGTGAACTGACAGGGGGCGTCTACGAGCAGTACTTC
. TRBJ1-2 . TRBV5-4 CASSLGSPGGYTF TGTGCCAGCAGCTTGGGGAGCCCGGGGGGCTACACCTTC
. TRBJ2-7 . TRBV7-9 CASSLSETYEQYF TGTGCCAGCAGCTTATCTGAGACCTACGAGCAGTACTTC
. TRBJ2-4 . TRBV7-8 CASGQLGTGPELQNIQYF TGTGCCAGCGGCCAGCTTGGCACAGGCCCCGAATTGCAAAACATTCAGTACTTC
. TRBJ2-3 . TRBV10-3 CAISEGISTDTQYF TGTGCCATCAGTGAAGGGATAAGCACAGATACGCAGTATTTT
. TRBJ1-6 . TRBV27 CASSLSGNSPLHF TGTGCCAGCAGTCTGTCGGGGAATTCACCCCTCCACTTT
TRBD1 TRBJ2-2 . TRBV2 CASSQIPGQGANTGELFF TGTGCCAGCAGCCAAATACCGGGACAGGGGGCGAACACCGGGGAGCTGTTTTTT
TRBD2 TRBJ2-4 . TRBV9 CASSVSGGAGRDIQYF TGTGCCAGCAGCGTGAGCGGGGGGGCCGGCCGAGACATTCAGTACTTC
. TRBJ1-2 once TRBV6-5 CASSYGQANYGYTF TGTGCCAGCAGTTACGGCCAGGCGAACTATGGCTACACCTTC
. TRBJ2-1 . TRBV4-3 CASSRVFRNGDEQFF TGCGCCAGCAGCCGAGTTTTCAGAAACGGGGATGAGCAGTTCTTC
. TRBJ1-1 . TRBV6-1 CASIRAEAFF TGTGCCAGCATCCGAGCTGAAGCTTTCTTT
. TRBJ1-6 . TRBV7-9 CASSLAGRNSPLHF TGTGCCAGCAGCTTAGCAGGGCGGAATTCACCCCTCCACTTT
. TRBJ1-1 . TRBV29-1 CSVAIAGKGLAFF TGCAGCGTTGCCATCGCAGGGAAAGGGTTAGCTTTCTTT
TRBD2 TRBJ2-1 once TRBV27 CASSPEAGGVNEQFF TGTGCCAGCAGTCCCGAAGCGGGGGGGGTAAATGAGCAGTTCTTC
. TRBJ1-3 . TRBV9 CASSVVGAGDTIYF TGTGCCAGCAGCGTAGTGGGGGCGGGAGACACCATATATTTT
. TRBJ2-5 . TRBV6-6 CASTYGDYGTQYF TGTGCCAGCACTTACGGGGATTACGGGACCCAGTACTTC
. TRBJ1-1 . TRBV18 CASSPPYGADHTEAFF TGTGCCAGCTCACCACCGTACGGGGCCGATCACACTGAAGCTTTCTTT
TRBD2 TRBJ2-1 . TRBV11-3 CASSSGLAGGYNEQFF TGTGCCAGCAGCTCCGGACTAGCGGGGGGCTACAATGAGCAGTTCTTC
TRBD1 TRBJ1-4 . TRBV9 CASSPRTGAEEKLFF TGTGCCAGCAGCCCTAGGACAGGGGCGGAAGAAAAACTGTTTTTT
TRBD2 TRBJ2-2 . TRBV9 CASSTSPFVVAGRGAGELFF TGTGCCAGCAGCACCTCCCCGTTCGTAGTAGCCGGGAGGGGGGCCGGGGAGCTGTTTTTT
. TRBJ1-4 . TRBV7-9 CASSPPPWEGPKLFF TGTGCCAGCAGCCCCCCACCTTGGGAAGGCCCGAAACTGTTTTTT
TRBD1 TRBJ2-2 . TRBV30 CAWSPGQGAGELFF TGTGCCTGGAGTCCGGGACAGGGGGCCGGGGAGCTGTTTTTT
. TRBJ2-7 . TRBV5-5 CASSLLRTNEQYF TGTGCCAGCAGCTTGCTCCGGACGAACGAGCAGTACTTC
. TRBJ2-7 . TRBV9 CASSVAGDSSYEQYF TGTGCCAGCAGCGTAGCCGGAGACAGCTCCTACGAGCAGTACTTC
. TRBJ2-3 . TRBV4-1 CASSPFRVTRKPGTDTQYF TGCGCCAGCAGCCCGTTCAGGGTCACCAGAAAACCAGGCACAGATACGCAGTATTTT
. TRBJ2-7 . TRBV5-1 CASNPGANSYEQYF TGCGCCAGCAACCCGGGGGCCAACTCCTACGAGCAGTACTTC
. TRBJ1-1 . TRBV6-6 CASGMSGGDPEAFF TGTGCCAGCGGAATGTCGGGAGGAGACCCTGAAGCTTTCTTT
TRBD1 TRBJ1-4 . TRBV7-7 CARTIFRGTGSEKLFF TGTGCTAGAACTATTTTCCGAGGGACAGGGAGTGAAAAACTGTTTTTT
TRBD2 TRBJ2-7 . TRBV5-6 CASSLALAGWDEQYF TGTGCCAGCAGCTTGGCCCTAGCGGGATGGGACGAGCAGTACTTC
TRBD1 TRBJ2-3 . TRBV7-6 CASSSRGTPTDTQYF TGTGCCAGCAGCTCCAGGGGGACACCCACAGATACGCAGTATTTT
. TRBJ1-1 . TRBV30 CAWGRNTEAFF TGTGCCTGGGGCAGAAACACTGAAGCTTTCTTT
TRBD1 TRBJ1-3 . TRBV13 CASSPGTGGNTIYF TGTGCCAGCAGCCCAGGGACAGGGGGAAACACCATATATTTT
. TRBJ1-5 . TRBV10-2 CASSDPGLTYNQPQHF TGCGCCAGCAGTGATCCCGGACTGACCTACAATCAGCCCCAGCATTTT
. TRBJ2-7 . TRBV9 CASSPHREPYEQYF TGTGCCAGCAGCCCCCACAGGGAACCCTACGAGCAGTACTTC
. TRBJ1-1 few TRBV6-5 CASSYVRTNTEAFF TGTGCCAGCAGTTATGTCAGGACGAACACTGAAGCTTTCTTT
. TRBJ1-3 . TRBV19 CASLRKSSGNTIYF TGTGCCAGCCTACGAAAGAGCTCTGGAAACACCATATATTTT
. TRBJ2-7 . TRBV4-1 CASSQNPGGGGFSYEQYF TGCGCCAGCAGCCAAAACCCTGGGGGAGGGGGGTTCTCCTACGAGCAGTACTTC